This passage covers 4 T cell receptor beta chains from one sample sequenced in a study of blood T cells in healthy people across ages. A sample-barcoded 5' primer and a J-beta primer mix were used in a second PCR of roughly 6 to 11 cycles. MiXCR, run by TCRdb on the 5' RACE reads, gives a single entry per CDR3 protein. This sample has some 900,000 distinct CDR3 sequences, with around 46% found just once. Specimen: blood. The receptors were gathered from a man aged 25 to 40 in good health.

The J gene is TRBJ1-2, the V gene TRBV2; no definite D call. The CDR3 is 12 residues long. CDR1 is SNHLY, CDR2 FYNNEI, per germline. V was trimmed by 4 bases and J by 8 bases, leaving 11 bases between them. The CDR3 here is CASSVRGRGYTF. CDR3 DNA sequence: TGTGCCAGCAGTGTCCGGGGTCGGGGCTACACCTTC.

The rearrangement uses TRBV28 and TRBJ2-3; 8 bases map to TRBD2. The CDR3 runs 15 residues. The trim removed 3 bases at V and 4 bases at J, leaving 6 bases unmatched. Germline CDR1 reads MDHEN; CDR2 reads SYDVKM. For the CDR3, the DNA is TGTGCCAGCAGTTTTACCGGGACTAGTTCAGATACGCAGTATTTT. This translates into CASSFTGTSSDTQYF.

The CDR3: CASSPRGPNQPQHF. DNA of the CDR3: TGTGCCAGCAGCCCCCGCGGCCCCAATCAGCCCCAGCATTTT. The V call is TRBV12-3 or TRBV12-4, the J call TRBJ1-5; D is unclear. V was clipped by 6 bases and J by 3 bases, with 12 bases between them. The CDR3 runs 14 residues.

This clonotype was found a few times. The chain carries TRBV12-3 or TRBV12-4 and TRBJ2-6; D not resolved. V was trimmed by 4 bases and J by 3 bases, leaving 10 bases between them. The CDR3 has 15 amino acids. The CDR3 DNA follows: TGTGCCAGCAGTTCCTCGGGTCGTGGGGCCAACGTCCTGACTTTC. Protein product: CASSSSGRGANVLTF.